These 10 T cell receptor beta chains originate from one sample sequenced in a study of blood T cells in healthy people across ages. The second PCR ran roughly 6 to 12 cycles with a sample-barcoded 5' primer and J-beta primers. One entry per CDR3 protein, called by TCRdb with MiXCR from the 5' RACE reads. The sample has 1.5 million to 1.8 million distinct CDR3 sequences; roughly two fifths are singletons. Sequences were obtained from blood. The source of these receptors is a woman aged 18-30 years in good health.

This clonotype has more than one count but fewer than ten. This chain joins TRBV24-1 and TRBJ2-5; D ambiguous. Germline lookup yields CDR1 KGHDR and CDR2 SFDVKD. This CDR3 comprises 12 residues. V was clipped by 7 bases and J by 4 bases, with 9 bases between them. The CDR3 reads CATSQVPETQYF. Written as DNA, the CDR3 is TGTGCCACCAGCCAGGTACCAGAGACCCAGTACTTC.

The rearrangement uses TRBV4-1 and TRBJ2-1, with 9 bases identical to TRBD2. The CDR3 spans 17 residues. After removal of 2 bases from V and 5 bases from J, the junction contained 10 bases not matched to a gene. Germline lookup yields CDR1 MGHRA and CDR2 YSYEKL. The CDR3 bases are TGCGCCAGCAGCCAATTAAGCGGGGGGAGGGTCGACAATGAGCAGTTCTTC. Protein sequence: CASSQLSGGRVDNEQFF.

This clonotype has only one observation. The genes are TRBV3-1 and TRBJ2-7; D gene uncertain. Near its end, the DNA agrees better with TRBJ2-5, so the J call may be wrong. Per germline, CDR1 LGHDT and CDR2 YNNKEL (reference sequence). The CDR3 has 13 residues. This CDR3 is CASSQGGSRTQYF. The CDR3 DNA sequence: TGTGCCAGCAGCCAAGGGGGTTCACGGACCCAGTACTTC.

The CDR3 region has the DNA TGTGCCAGCAGTCTCACTAGCGGGAGGGCCAGGTCCTACAATGAGCAGTACTTC. This sequence encodes CASSLTSGRARSYNEQYF. This chain connects TRBV12-3 or TRBV12-4 to TRBJ2-5; 13 bases line up with TRBD2. The V and J ends lost 5 bases and 11 bases, in that order; junction bases with no gene match: 20. This CDR3 spans 18 amino acids.

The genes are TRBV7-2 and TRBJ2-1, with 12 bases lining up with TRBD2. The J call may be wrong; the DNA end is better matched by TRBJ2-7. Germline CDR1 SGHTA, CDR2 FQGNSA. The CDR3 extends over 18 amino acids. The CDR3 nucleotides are TGTGCCAGCAGCTTTCAGACGGGACTAGCGGGCCGCTACAATGAGCAGTACTTC. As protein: CASSFQTGLAGRYNEQYF.

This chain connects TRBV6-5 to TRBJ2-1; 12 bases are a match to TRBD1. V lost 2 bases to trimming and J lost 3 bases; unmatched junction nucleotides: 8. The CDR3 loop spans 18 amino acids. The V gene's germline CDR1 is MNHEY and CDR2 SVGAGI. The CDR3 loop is CASSYGRGQGAYYNEQFF. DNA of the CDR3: TGTGCCAGCAGTTACGGCCGGGGACAGGGGGCATACTACAATGAGCAGTTCTTC.

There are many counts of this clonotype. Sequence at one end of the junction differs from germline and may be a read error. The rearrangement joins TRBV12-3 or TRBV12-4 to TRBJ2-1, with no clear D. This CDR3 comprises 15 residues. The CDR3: CASSFSLSSYNEQFF. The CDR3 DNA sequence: TGTGCCAGTAGTTTCTCCCTTAGCTCCTACAATGAGCAGTTCTTC.

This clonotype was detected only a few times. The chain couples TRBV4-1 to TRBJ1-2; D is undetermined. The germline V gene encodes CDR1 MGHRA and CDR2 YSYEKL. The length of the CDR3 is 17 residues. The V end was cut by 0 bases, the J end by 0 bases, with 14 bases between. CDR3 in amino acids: CASSQETRRATNYGYTF. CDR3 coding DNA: TGCGCCAGCAGCCAAGAGACCCGAAGGGCTACTAACTATGGCTACACCTTC.

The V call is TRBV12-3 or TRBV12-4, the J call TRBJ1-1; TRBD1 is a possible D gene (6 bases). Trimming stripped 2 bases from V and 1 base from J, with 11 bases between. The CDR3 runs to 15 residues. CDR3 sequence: CASSLSGGTNTEAFF. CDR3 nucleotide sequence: TGTGCCAGCAGTTTAAGTGGGGGCACGAACACTGAAGCTTTCTTT.

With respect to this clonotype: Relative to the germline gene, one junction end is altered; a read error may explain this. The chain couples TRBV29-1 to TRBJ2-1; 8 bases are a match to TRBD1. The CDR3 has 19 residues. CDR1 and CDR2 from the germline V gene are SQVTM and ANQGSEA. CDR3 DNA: TGCAGCGCTGAAGATCGGGGGCGCGGACAGGGATGGCTCTACAATGAGCAGTTCTTC. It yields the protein CSAEDRGRGQGWLYNEQFF.